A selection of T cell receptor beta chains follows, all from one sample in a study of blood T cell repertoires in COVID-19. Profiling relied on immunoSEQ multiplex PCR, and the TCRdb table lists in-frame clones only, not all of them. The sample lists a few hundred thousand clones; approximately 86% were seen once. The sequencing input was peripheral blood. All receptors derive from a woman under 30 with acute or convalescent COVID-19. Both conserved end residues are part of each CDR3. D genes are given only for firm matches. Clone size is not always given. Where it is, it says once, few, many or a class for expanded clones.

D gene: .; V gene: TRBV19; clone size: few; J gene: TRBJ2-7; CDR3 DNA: TGTGCCAGTAGTAGGACAGTCCCTAGGTACGAGCAGTACTTC; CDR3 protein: CASSRTVPRYEQYF
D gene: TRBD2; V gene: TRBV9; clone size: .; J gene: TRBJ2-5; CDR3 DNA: TGTGCCAGCAGTGCAACCAGGGGACTAGCGGGAGAAGAGACCCAGTACTTC; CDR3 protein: CASSATRGLAGEETQYF
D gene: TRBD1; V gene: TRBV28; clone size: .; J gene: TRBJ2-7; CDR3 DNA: TGTGCCAGCAGGATTACAGGGGGCTACGAGCAGTACTTC; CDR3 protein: CASRITGGYEQYF
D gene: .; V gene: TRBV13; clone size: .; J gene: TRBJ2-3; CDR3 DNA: TGTGCCAGCAGCTCCGGAGTGGCAGATACGCAGTATTTT; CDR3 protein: CASSSGVADTQYF
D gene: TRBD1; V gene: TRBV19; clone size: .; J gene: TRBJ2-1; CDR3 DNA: TGTGCCAGTAGTATACGAGGGGGCCATGAGCAGTTCTTC; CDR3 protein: CASSIRGGHEQFF
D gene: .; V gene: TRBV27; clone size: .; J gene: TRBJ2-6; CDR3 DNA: TGTGCCAGCAGTTTATCCGGTCTCTCCCCCGCCAACGTCCTGACTTTC; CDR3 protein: CASSLSGLSPANVLTF
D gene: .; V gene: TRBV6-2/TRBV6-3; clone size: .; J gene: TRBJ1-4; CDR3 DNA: TGTGCCAGCAGTCTACTCGGTAATGAAAAACTGTTTTTT; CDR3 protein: CASSLLGNEKLFF
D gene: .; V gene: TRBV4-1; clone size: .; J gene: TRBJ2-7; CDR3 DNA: TGCGCCAGCAGCCAAGGAGCTACCCCCTCCTACGAGCAGTACTTC; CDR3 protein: CASSQGATPSYEQYF
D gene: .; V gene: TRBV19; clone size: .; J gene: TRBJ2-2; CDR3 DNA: TGTGCCAGTATAGGGCCCAGGGCGACCGGGGAGCTGTTTTTT; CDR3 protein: CASIGPRATGELFF
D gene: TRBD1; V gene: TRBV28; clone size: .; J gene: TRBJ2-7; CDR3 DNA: TGTGCCAGCAGTCCGGGACAGGGCAGAGAGCAGTACTTC; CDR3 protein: CASSPGQGREQYF
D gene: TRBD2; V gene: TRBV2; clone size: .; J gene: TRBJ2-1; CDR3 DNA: TGTGCCAGGGGGCGGGAGTACAATGAGCAGTTCTTC; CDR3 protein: CARGREYNEQFF
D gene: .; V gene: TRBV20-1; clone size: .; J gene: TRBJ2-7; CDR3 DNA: TGCAGTCTTGCAGTCTCCTACGAGCAGTACTTC; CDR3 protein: CSLAVSYEQYF
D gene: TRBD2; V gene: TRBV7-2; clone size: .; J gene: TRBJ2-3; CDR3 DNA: TGTGCCAGCAGCAGCGGGACTCCAACAGATACGCAGTATTTT; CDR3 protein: CASSSGTPTDTQYF
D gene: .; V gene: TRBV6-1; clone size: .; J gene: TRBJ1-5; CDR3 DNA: TGTGCCAGCAGTGAGGCGGGTTTGTGGCCCCAGCATTTT; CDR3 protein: CASSEAGLWPQHF
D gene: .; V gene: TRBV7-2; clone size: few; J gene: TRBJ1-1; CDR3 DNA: TGTGCCAGCAGCTCGGGTTTGACGCCCGGCACTGAAGCTTTCTTT; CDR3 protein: CASSSGLTPGTEAFF
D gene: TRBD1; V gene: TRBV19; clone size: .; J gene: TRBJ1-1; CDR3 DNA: TGTGCCAGTCGAGCAGGGGGTTACACTGAAGCTTTCTTT; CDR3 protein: CASRAGGYTEAFF
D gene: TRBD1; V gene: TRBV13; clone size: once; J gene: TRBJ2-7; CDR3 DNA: TGTGCCAGCAGCCCACCGGGACAGGGTTACGAGCAGTACTTC; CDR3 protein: CASSPPGQGYEQYF
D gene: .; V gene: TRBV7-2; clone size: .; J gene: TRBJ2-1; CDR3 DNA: TGTGCCAGCAGCTTAAAGCCCTCCAGCGCGACCTACAATGAGCAGTTCTTC; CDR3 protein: CASSLKPSSATYNEQFF
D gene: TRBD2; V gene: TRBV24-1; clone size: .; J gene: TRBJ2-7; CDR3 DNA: TGTGCCACCAGTGCTAAAGAGACTAGCGGCTACGAGCAGTACTTC; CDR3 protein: CATSAKETSGYEQYF
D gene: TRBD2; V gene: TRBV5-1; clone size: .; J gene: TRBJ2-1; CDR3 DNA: TGCGCCAGCAGCTTGGCCCTGCTAGCGGGAATCTGGAAATACAATGAGCAGTTCTTC; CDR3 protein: CASSLALLAGIWKYNEQFF
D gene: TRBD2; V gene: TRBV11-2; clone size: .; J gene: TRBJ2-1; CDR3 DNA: TGTGCCAGCAGCTTTAGATCGACTAGCGGGATTTCAGTTGAGCAGTTCTTC; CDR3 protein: CASSFRSTSGISVEQFF
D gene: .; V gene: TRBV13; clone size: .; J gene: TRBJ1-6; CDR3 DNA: TGTGCCAGCAGCCCGTCCAGGGATTACAAGTATAATTCACCCCTCCACTTT; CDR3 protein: CASSPSRDYKYNSPLHF
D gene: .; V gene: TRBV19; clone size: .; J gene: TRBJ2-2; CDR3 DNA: TGTGCCAGTCTGAGAGGGGGTTTCGGTGGCACCGGGGAGCTGTTTTTT; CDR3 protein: CASLRGGFGGTGELFF
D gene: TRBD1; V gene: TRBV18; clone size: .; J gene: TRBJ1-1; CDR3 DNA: TGTGCCAGCTCACCAGGGAGACAGGGGATCACTGAAGCTTTCTTT; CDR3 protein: CASSPGRQGITEAFF
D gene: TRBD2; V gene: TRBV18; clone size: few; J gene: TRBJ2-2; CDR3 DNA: TGTGCCAGCTCATCAAGCTATATAGCGGGAGAACGGGCAGCGGGGGAGCTGTTTTTT; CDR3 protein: CASSSSYIAGERAAGELFF
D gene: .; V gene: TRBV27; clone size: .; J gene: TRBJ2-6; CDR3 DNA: TGTGCCAGCAGTTTAAGTGGGGCGTCCTCTGGGGCCAACGTCCTGACTTTC; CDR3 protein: CASSLSGASSGANVLTF
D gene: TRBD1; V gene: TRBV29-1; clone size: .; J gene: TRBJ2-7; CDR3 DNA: TGCAGCGTTGCTGGGACAGGGGTCGTCAACGAGCAGTACTTC; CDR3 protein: CSVAGTGVVNEQYF
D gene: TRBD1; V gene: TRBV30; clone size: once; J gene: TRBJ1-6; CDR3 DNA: TGTGCCTGGGGACCGGGACAGGGCAATTCACCCCTCCACTTT; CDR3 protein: CAWGPGQGNSPLHF
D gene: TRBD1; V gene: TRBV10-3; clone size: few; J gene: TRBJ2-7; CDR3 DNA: TGTGCCATCAGTCGAGACCAGGGGGTCCACGAGCAGTACTTC; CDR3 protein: CAISRDQGVHEQYF
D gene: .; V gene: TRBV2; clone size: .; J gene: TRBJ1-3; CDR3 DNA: TGTGCCACCGACCATGGGGCCTCTGGAAACACCATATATTTT; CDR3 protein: CATDHGASGNTIYF
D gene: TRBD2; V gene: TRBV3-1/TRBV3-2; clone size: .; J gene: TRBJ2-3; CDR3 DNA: TGTGCCAGCAGCCAATACGGGACTAGCGGGAGAGGATCGAATACGCAGTATTTT; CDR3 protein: CASSQYGTSGRGSNTQYF